The 10 T cell receptor beta chains in this list originate from one sample, sequenced in a study of cytomegalovirus exposure and HLA in healthy donors. The data were produced by immunoSEQ multiplex PCR, yet TCRdb's version contains in-frame clones alone and is incomplete. This sample has about 360,000 clones; around 86% occur once, and the top ten carry about 0.8%. Sequenced: PBMCs. The source is a woman between 18 and 29 years old in good health and CMV-seronegative.

This CDR3 reads CASSLGLAGDEQFF. In nucleotides, the CDR3 is TGCGCCAGCAGCTTGGGATTGGCGGGGGATGAGCAGTTCTTC. V and J are TRBV5-1 and TRBJ2-1, with 7 positions matching TRBD2. The ends lost 0 bases at V and 8 bases at J; junction bases unmatched: 5. Germline V gene sequence: CDR1 SGHRS, CDR2 YFSETQ. This CDR3 region has 14 residues.

Notes on this clone: The same CDR3 also results from other DNA sequences found in this sample. The rearrangement uses TRBV4-1 and TRBJ2-3; no clear D. This CDR3 spans 12 amino acids. In germline, CDR1 is MGHRA, CDR2 YSYEKL. V was clipped by 0 bases and J by 6 bases, with 4 bases between them. CDR3: CASSQERDTQYF. The DNA for the CDR3 is TGCGCCAGCAGCCAAGAGAGGGATACGCAGTATTTT.

The J gene is TRBJ2-1, the V gene TRBV9, with a weak D call TRBD1 (6 bases). V lost 4 bases and J 2 bases, leaving 13 bases between the germline ends. The CDR3 is made up of 15 amino acids. The germline V gene encodes CDR1 SGDLS and CDR2 YYNGEE. CDR3 nucleotide sequence: TGTGCCAGCAGCCACAACAGGGATACCTACAATGAGCAGTTCTTC. This codes for CASSHNRDTYNEQFF.

The CDR3 reads CASGPGQGAGELFF. In DNA, the CDR3 is TGTGCCAGCGGACCGGGACAGGGGGCCGGGGAGCTGTTTTTT. The chain employs TRBV6-5 and TRBJ2-2, with 11 bases identical to TRBD1. Trimming cost V 8 bases and J 6 bases; bases outside gene matches: 5. Germline V gene data show CDR1 as MNHEY and CDR2 as SVGAGI. The CDR3 is made up of 14 amino acids.

Judged by abundance, this clone is medium-sized. The genes are TRBV19 and TRBJ1-6; 8 nucleotides align to TRBD1. The germline V gene has CDR1 LNHDA and CDR2 SQIVND (reference sequence). With V trimmed by 4 bases and J by 5 bases, 4 bases remained unmatched. CDR3 length: 15 residues. The CDR3 nucleotides are TGTGCCAGTAGTAGCGTGGACAGGGATAATTCACCCCTCCACTTT. Protein: CASSSVDRDNSPLHF. Looking up the rest from reference TRBV19 and TRBJ1-6 gives the full variable domain: DGGITQSPKYLFRKEGQNVTLSCEQNLNHDAMYWYRQDPGQGLRLIYYSQIVNDFQKGDIAEGYSVSREKKESFPLTVTSAQKNPTAFYLCASSSVDRDNSPLHFGNGTRLTVT.

V is TRBV27 and J is TRBJ1-2; 8 bases match TRBD1. The CDR3 is 14 amino acids. Germline lookup yields CDR1 MNHEY and CDR2 SMNVEV (reference sequence). V lost 5 bases to trimming and J lost 4 bases; unmatched junction nucleotides: 6. CDR3 bases: TGTGCCAGCAGTCGAGGACAGGGCGGCTATGGCTACACCTTC. Protein: CASSRGQGGYGYTF.

This clone was observed a few times. V gene TRBV12-5 combines with J gene TRBJ2-2, with TRBD1 matching 9 bases. Trimming removed 6 bases from V and 4 bases from J; junction bases left unmatched: 6. Germline assignment: CDR1 LGHNT and CDR2 FRNRAP. The CDR3 is 15 amino acids. The DNA for the CDR3 is TGTGCTAGTGGACCTGGGACAGGGCTCACCGGGGAGCTGTTTTTT. Translating it yields CASGPGTGLTGELFF.

The chain recombines TRBV5-1 with TRBJ1-4; the D is unclear. Trimming stripped 4 bases from V and 7 bases from J, with 14 bases between. CDR3 length equals 14 residues. CDR1 is SGHRS and CDR2 is YFSETQ in the germline V gene. The CDR3 spells CASSVTSESEKLFF. The CDR3 DNA reads as TGCGCCAGCAGCGTGACATCGGAATCTGAAAAACTGTTTTTT.

V is TRBV30 and J is TRBJ2-3, with 9 bases fitting TRBD2. The CDR3 spans 15 residues. V was pared by 5 bases and J by 2 bases, with 8 bases of the junction left unmatched. The germline V gene has CDR1 GTSNPN and CDR2 SVGIG (reference sequence). CDR3 residues: CAWSSGGLPTDTQYF. Written as DNA, the CDR3 is TGTGCCTGGTCCAGCGGGGGGCTCCCCACAGATACGCAGTATTTT.

The CDR3 nucleotides are TGTGCCAGCAGTTCTCAGGGAGTCCTCTCCGCGGAGGGTGAGCAGTTCTTC. It translates to CASSSQGVLSAEGEQFF. The chain carries TRBV27 and TRBJ2-1; D is possibly TRBD2 (6 bases). Germline CDR1 reads MNHEY; CDR2 reads SMNVEV (reference sequence). The CDR3 has 17 residues. Trimming left V 4 bases short and J 9 bases short, with 25 bases between.